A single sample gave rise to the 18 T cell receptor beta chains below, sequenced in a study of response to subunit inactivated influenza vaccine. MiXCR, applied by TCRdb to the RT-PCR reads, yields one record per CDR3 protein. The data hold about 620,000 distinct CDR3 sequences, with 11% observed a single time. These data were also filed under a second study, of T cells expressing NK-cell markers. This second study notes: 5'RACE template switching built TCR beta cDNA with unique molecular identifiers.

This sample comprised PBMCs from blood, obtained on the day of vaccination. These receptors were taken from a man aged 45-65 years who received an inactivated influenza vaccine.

CDR3 in DNA: TGTGCCATCAGTGAGTTCTACGGGGAGGGAAAGACCGGGGAGCTGTTTTTT. Its protein product is CAISEFYGEGKTGELFF. V is TRBV10-3 and J is TRBJ2-2; 7 nucleotides agree with TRBD2. Germline V gene sequence: CDR1 ENHRY, CDR2 SYGVKD. The CDR3 length is 17 residues. V was pared by 1 base and J by 5 bases, with 10 bases of the junction left unmatched.

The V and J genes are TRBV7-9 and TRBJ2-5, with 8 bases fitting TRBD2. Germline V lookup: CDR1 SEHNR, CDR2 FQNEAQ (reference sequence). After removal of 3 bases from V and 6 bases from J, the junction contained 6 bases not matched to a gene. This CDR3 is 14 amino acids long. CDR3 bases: TGTGCCAGCAGCTTCGGGGGGGCTGAGAAGACCCAGTACTTC. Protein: CASSFGGAEKTQYF.

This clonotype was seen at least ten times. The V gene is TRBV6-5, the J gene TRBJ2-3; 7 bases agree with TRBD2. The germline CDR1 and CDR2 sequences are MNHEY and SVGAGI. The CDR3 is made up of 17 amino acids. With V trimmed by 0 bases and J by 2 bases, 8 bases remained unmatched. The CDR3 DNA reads TGTGCCAGCAGTTACTCGGCTCCTGGGAGGGACACAGATACGCAGTATTTT. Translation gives CASSYSAPGRDTDTQYF.

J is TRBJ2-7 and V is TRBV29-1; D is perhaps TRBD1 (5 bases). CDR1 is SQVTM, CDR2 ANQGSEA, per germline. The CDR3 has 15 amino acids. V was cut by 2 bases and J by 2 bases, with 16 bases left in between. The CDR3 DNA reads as TGCAGCGTTGAATTTCTGTCCGAGACAGCCTACGAGCAGTACTTC. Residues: CSVEFLSETAYEQYF.

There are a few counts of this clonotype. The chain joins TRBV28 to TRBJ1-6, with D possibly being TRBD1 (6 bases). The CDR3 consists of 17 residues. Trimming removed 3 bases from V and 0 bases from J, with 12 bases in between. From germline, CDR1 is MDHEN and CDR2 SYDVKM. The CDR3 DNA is TGTGCCAGCAGTTTCCGGGACACAAGCTCCTATAATTCACCCCTCCACTTT. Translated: CASSFRDTSSYNSPLHF.

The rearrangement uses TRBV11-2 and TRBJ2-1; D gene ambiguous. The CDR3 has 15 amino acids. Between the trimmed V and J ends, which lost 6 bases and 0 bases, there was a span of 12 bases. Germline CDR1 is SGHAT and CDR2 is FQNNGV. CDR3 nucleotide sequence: TGTGCCAGCAGGTACGAGCTGACCTCCTACAATGAGCAGTTCTTC. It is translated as CASRYELTSYNEQFF.

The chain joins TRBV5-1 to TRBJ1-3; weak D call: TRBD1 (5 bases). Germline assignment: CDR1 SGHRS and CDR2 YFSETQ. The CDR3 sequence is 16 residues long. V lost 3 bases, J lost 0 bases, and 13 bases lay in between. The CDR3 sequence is CASSSTGGGSGNTIYF. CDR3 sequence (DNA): TGCGCCAGCAGCTCGACCGGCGGGGGCTCTGGAAACACCATATATTTT.

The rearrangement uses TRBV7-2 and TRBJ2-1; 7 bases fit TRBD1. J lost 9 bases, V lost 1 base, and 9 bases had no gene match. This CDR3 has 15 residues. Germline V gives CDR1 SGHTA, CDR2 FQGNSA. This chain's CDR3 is CASSLEGTVNSEQFF. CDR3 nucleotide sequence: TGTGCCAGCAGCTTAGAGGGGACAGTCAACAGTGAGCAGTTCTTC.

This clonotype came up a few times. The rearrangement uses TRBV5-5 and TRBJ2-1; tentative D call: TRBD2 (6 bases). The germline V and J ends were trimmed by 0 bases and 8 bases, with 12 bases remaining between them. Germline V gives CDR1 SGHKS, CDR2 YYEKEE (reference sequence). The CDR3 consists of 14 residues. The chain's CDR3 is CASSLVEGMDEQFF. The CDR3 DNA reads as TGTGCCAGCAGCTTGGTGGAGGGGATGGATGAGCAGTTCTTC. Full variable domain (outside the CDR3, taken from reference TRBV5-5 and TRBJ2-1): DAGVTQSPTHLIKTRGQQVTLRCSPISGHKSVSWYQQVLGQGPQFIFQYYEKEERGRGNFPDRFSARQFPNYSSELNVNALLLGDSALYLCASSLVEGMDEQFFGPGTRLTVL.

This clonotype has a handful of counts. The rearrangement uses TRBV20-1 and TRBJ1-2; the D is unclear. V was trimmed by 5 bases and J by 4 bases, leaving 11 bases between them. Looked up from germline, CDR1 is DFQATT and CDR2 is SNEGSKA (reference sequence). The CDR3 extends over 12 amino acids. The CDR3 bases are TGCAGTGCTCGTGATCGGGGCTATGGCTACACCTTC. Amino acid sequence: CSARDRGYGYTF.

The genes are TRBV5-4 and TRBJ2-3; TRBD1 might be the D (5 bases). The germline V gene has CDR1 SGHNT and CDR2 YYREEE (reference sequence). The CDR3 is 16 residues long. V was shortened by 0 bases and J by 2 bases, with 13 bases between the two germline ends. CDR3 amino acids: CASSLGGRRHTDTQYF. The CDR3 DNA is TGTGCCAGCAGCTTGGGGGGCCGCAGACACACAGATACGCAGTATTTT.

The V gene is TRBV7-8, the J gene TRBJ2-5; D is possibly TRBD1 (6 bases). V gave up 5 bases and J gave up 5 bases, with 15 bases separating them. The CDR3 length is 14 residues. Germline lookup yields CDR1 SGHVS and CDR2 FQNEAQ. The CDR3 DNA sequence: TGTGCCAGCAGCGCACAGGGTTGGAGTGAGACCCAGTACTTC. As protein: CASSAQGWSETQYF. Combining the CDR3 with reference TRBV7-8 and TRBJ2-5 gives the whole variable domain GAGVSQSPRYKVAKRGQDVALRCDPISGHVSLFWYQQALGQGPEFLTYFQNEAQLDKSGLPSDRFFAERPEGSVSTLKIQRTQQEDSAVYLCASSAQGWSETQYFGPGTRLLVL.

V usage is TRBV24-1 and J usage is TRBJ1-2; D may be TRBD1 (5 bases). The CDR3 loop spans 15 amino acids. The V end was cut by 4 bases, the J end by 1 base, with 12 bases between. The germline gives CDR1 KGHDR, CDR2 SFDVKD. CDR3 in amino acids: CATSDRDQGNYGYTF. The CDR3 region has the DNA TGTGCCACCAGTGACCGGGACCAGGGTAACTATGGCTACACCTTC.

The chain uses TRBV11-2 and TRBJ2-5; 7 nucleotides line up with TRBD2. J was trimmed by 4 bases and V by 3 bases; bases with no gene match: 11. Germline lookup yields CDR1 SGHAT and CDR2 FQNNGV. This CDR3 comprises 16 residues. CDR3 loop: CASSFGIAGRGETQYF. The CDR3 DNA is TGTGCCAGCAGCTTTGGAATAGCGGGTCGGGGAGAGACCCAGTACTTC.

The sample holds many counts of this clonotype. For the CDR3, the DNA is TGTGCCAGCAGTCCCGGGACTAGCGGGATCAATGAGCAGTTCTTC. As protein: CASSPGTSGINEQFF. The chain has TRBV12-3 or TRBV12-4 and TRBJ2-1, with 13 bases that match TRBD2. V lost 5 bases to trimming and J lost 6 bases; unmatched junction nucleotides: 4. This CDR3 spans 15 amino acids.

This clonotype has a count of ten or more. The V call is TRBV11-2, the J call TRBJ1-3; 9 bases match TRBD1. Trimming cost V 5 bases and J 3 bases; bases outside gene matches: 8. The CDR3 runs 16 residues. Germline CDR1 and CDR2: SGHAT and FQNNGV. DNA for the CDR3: TGTGCCAGCAGCCAGTACAGGGGGCGACTTGGAAACACCATATATTTT. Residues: CASSQYRGRLGNTIYF.

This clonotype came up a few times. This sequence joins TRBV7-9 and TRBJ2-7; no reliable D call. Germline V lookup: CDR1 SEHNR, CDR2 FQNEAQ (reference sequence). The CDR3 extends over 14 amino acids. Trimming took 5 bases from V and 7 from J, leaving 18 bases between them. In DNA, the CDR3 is TGTGCCAGCAGCAGCCCCGTCGTAGGTCGGGAGCAGTACTTC. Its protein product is CASSSPVVGREQYF.

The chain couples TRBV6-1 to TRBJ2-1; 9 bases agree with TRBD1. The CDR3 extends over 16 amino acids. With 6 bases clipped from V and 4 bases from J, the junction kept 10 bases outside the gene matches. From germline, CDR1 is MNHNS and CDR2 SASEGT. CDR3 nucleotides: TGTGCCAGCAGAACTGCGGGACAGGGTACATACAATGAGCAGTTCTTC. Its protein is CASRTAGQGTYNEQFF.